The next 24 T cell receptor beta chains were all read from a single sample in a study of T-cell memory formation after mild COVID-19. In TCRdb, the 5' RACE reads were re-called with MiXCR into one record per CDR3 protein. Of about 450,000 distinct CDR3 sequences in the sample, about 25% were seen once. Sequencing was carried out using PBMCs or a T cell subset sorted from them (not recorded which). All receptors come from an adult woman who had mild COVID-19 (a few samples of this study predate the infection). Cell type and time point are not known.

This chain joins TRBV27 and TRBJ1-1; possibly TRBD1 for D (5 bases). Germline CDR1 reads MNHEY; CDR2 reads SMNVEV (reference sequence). The CDR3 sequence is 14 residues long. Trimming removed 5 bases from V and 3 bases from J, with 13 bases in between. CDR3 loop: CASSPRQGYTEAFF. In DNA form, the CDR3 reads TGTGCCAGCAGTCCCCGGCAGGGCTACACTGAAGCTTTCTTT.

The chain links TRBV5-1 to TRBJ1-1, with 9 bases matching TRBD1. Germline loops: CDR1 SGHRS, CDR2 YFSETQ. The CDR3 covers 17 residues. Germline trimming cut 0 bases from V and 0 bases from J; bases unmatched to any gene: 6. The CDR3 reads CASSLEGQGWVNTEAFF. CDR3 sequence (DNA): TGCGCCAGCAGCTTGGAGGGACAGGGCTGGGTGAACACTGAAGCTTTCTTT.

The chain carries TRBV12-3 or TRBV12-4 and TRBJ1-4, with D possibly matching TRBD1 (5 bases). Trimming removed 5 bases at V and 5 bases at J, with 15 bases between. The CDR3 extends over 15 amino acids. CDR3 sequence reads: CASSPTGGRNEKLFF. The CDR3 nucleotides read TGTGCCAGCAGTCCCACAGGAGGAAGGAATGAAAAACTGTTTTTT.

This clonotype showed up many times. The gene calls are TRBV19 and TRBJ1-1, with no clear D. V was shortened by 6 bases and J by 5 bases, with 13 bases between the two germline ends. CDR3 length equals 13 residues. Germline CDR1 and CDR2: LNHDA and SQIVND (reference sequence). CDR3 in amino acids: CASSPGRATEAFF. The CDR3 bases are TGTGCCAGTAGCCCGGGGAGGGCTACTGAAGCTTTCTTT.

This sequence joins TRBV5-5 and TRBJ2-7; TRBD2 aligns across 8 bases. Germline V CDR1 and CDR2: SGHKS, YYEKEE (reference sequence). The CDR3 has 15 residues. Trimming cost V 1 base and J 3 bases; bases outside gene matches: 6. The CDR3 DNA is TGTGCCAGCAGCTTGACAGACCGGGGGGGCTACGAGCAGTACTTC. It codes for CASSLTDRGGYEQYF.

This clonotype occurred a few times. The rearrangement joins TRBV12-3 or TRBV12-4 to TRBJ2-7, with a possible D match to TRBD2 (6 bases). CDR3 length: 11 amino acids. Trimming pared 10 bases from V and 7 bases from J, leaving 14 bases between. CDR3 residues: CAIARAGEQYF. The DNA for the CDR3 is TGTGCCATCGCCCGGGCGGGGGAGCAGTACTTC.

The chain couples TRBV6-5 to TRBJ2-7; 7 bases are shared with TRBD1. Germline loops: CDR1 MNHEY, CDR2 SVGAGI. V lost 1 base and J lost 6; bases outside the gene matches: 15. This CDR3 has 17 residues. CDR3 DNA: TGTGCCAGCAGTTACTTAGTTCCGAACAGGGGTTTGGGCGAGCAGTACTTC. Protein sequence: CASSYLVPNRGLGEQYF.

J is TRBJ2-7 and V is TRBV6-4; the D gene is possibly TRBD2 (6 bases). CDR1 and CDR2 (germline): MRHNA, SNTAGT. There are 15 residues in the CDR3. V lost 7 bases and J lost 0, with 16 bases in between. CDR3 in DNA: TGTGCCAGCATCGACGGGGGAGAGGTCTCCTACGAGCAGTACTTC. Translated, it gives CASIDGGEVSYEQYF.

V gene TRBV5-1 combines with J gene TRBJ2-1; 9 bases fit TRBD1. The CDR3 runs 15 residues. The junction had 10 bases not matched to a gene; V was cut back by 4 bases and J by 8 bases. Germline CDR1 reads SGHRS; CDR2 reads YFSETQ. CDR3 in amino acids: CASSRLGQGSHEQFF. In DNA, the CDR3 is TGCGCCAGCAGCCGTCTCGGACAGGGGAGTCATGAGCAGTTCTTC.

The rearrangement joins TRBV2 to TRBJ2-1; 7 nucleotides line up with TRBD2. This CDR3 has 12 amino acids. Germline V gives CDR1 SNHLY, CDR2 FYNNEI. With V trimmed by 7 bases and J by 9 bases, 6 bases remained unmatched. CDR3 sequence: CASMGPGGEQFF. CDR3 DNA: TGTGCCAGCATGGGTCCGGGAGGTGAGCAGTTCTTC.

CDR3 coding DNA: TGTGCCAGCAGCCCAACAGCTCGCGGCACCGGGGAGCTGTTTTTT. As protein: CASSPTARGTGELFF. The chain carries TRBV7-3 and TRBJ2-2; D remains ambiguous. Trimming left V 5 bases short and J 4 bases short, with 14 bases between. Germline values: CDR1 SGHTA, CDR2 FQGTGA. This CDR3 comprises 15 residues.

V and J are TRBV21-1 and TRBJ2-7; the D call of TRBD2 is as the table states it, not checked on the DNA. TRBV21-1 is a pseudogene. CDR3 length: 13 residues. The CDR3 bases are TGTGCCAGGAAACTAGCCAACTGGTGCGAGCAGTACTTC. Translating it yields CARKLANWCEQYF.

This clonotype was seen only a few times. This chain uses TRBV5-5 with TRBJ2-7; possible D gene TRBD1, 5 bases. Germline V gene lookup returns CDR1 SGHKS and CDR2 YYEKEE (reference sequence). V shed 2 bases and J shed 0 bases, with 9 bases lying between them. This CDR3 has 14 amino acids. The DNA for the CDR3 is TGTGCCAGCAGCTTCTCGACAGCCTCCTACGAGCAGTACTTC. Amino acids: CASSFSTASYEQYF. Complete variable domain (other parts from reference TRBV5-5 and TRBJ2-7): DAGVTQSPTHLIKTRGQQVTLRCSPISGHKSVSWYQQVLGQGPQFIFQYYEKEERGRGNFPDRFSARQFPNYSSELNVNALLLGDSALYLCASSFSTASYEQYFGPGTRLTVT.

This clonotype has more than one count but fewer than ten. V usage is TRBV10-3 and J usage is TRBJ2-1, with 9 positions matching TRBD2. The V gene end was trimmed by 0 bases and the J gene end by 10 bases; junction bases not matched to a gene: 4. Germline lookup yields CDR1 ENHRY and CDR2 SYGVKD. The CDR3 extends over 14 amino acids. The CDR3 region has the DNA TGTGCCATCAGTGAGTCCAGCGGGGGGAGAGAGCAGTTCTTC. The encoded protein is CAISESSGGREQFF.

This clonotype has more than one count but fewer than ten. The genes are TRBV7-9 and TRBJ2-3; weak D call: TRBD1 (6 bases). The CDR3 has 17 amino acids. With 7 bases removed from V and 1 base from J, the gap between germline ends came to 21 bases. Per the germline V gene, CDR1 is SEHNR and CDR2 is FQNEAQ (reference sequence). The CDR3 DNA follows: TGTGCCAGCACCCCAAGGGGCACAGGGAGCGGCACAGATACGCAGTATTTT. This gives the protein CASTPRGTGSGTDTQYF. The entire variable domain, with the rest obtained from reference TRBV7-9 and TRBJ2-3, is as follows: DTGVSQNPRHKITKRGQNVTFRCDPISEHNRLYWYRQTLGQGPEFLTYFQNEAQLEKSRLLSDRFSAERPKGSFSTLEIQRTEQGDSAMYLCASTPRGTGSGTDTQYFGPGTRLTVL.

The chain is built from TRBV11-3 and TRBJ2-1, with TRBD2 matching 11 bases. The trim removed 5 bases at V and 0 bases at J, leaving 18 bases unmatched. CDR1 is SGHNT and CDR2 is YENEEA in the germline V gene. The CDR3 totals 21 residues. In DNA form, the CDR3 reads TGTGCCAGCAGCCGAACGAAGGGACTAGCGGACCTCCAAAGCTCCTACAATGAGCAGTTCTTC. As protein: CASSRTKGLADLQSSYNEQFF.

V is TRBV5-4 and J is TRBJ1-1; tentative D call: TRBD1 (5 bases). V dropped 4 bases and J dropped 5 bases, with 12 bases sitting between them. The CDR3 sequence is 13 residues long. The V gene's germline CDR1 is SGHNT and CDR2 YYREEE (reference sequence). CDR3 protein: CASSPGRTTEAFF. The CDR3 DNA is TGTGCCAGCAGCCCGGGACGGACGACTGAAGCTTTCTTT. The full variable domain, rest sourced from reference TRBV5-4 and TRBJ1-1, is ETGVTQSPTHLIKTRGQQVTLRCSSQSGHNTVSWYQQALGQGPQFIFQYYREEENGRGNFPPRFSGLQFPNYSSELNVNALELDDSALYLCASSPGRTTEAFFGQGTRLTVV.

In its sample, this clonotype was seen a few times. The chain recombines TRBV27 with TRBJ2-1, with 9 bases matching TRBD2. This CDR3 is 14 amino acids long. V shed 4 bases and J 7 bases; nucleotides not matched to a gene: 5. The germline CDR1 and CDR2 sequences are MNHEY and SMNVEV (reference sequence). The CDR3 sequence: CASSSLAGPNEQFF. In DNA form, the CDR3 reads TGTGCCAGCAGTTCTCTAGCGGGACCTAATGAGCAGTTCTTC.

The sample holds a few counts of this clonotype. The chain links TRBV19 to TRBJ1-1; a possible D gene is TRBD1 (5 bases). This CDR3 has 13 amino acids. V lost 8 bases, J lost 4 bases, and 14 bases lay in between. From germline, CDR1 is LNHDA and CDR2 SQIVND (reference sequence). In DNA form, the CDR3 reads TGTGCCAGTTCGCGGGGTGGGGGCACTGAAGCTTTCTTT. Protein sequence: CASSRGGGTEAFF.

The V gene is TRBV5-1, the J gene TRBJ1-1, with TRBD1 matching 8 bases. V lost 4 bases and J lost 2; bases outside the gene matches: 4. The CDR3 runs 14 residues. Germline V gene lookup returns CDR1 SGHRS and CDR2 YFSETQ. CDR3 sequence: CASSEGQGNTEAFF. The CDR3 DNA follows: TGCGCCAGCAGCGAAGGACAGGGCAACACTGAAGCTTTCTTT.

This clonotype was found a few times. V is TRBV10-3 and J is TRBJ2-3; D may be TRBD2 (5 bases). V shed 6 bases and J shed 1 base, with 14 bases lying between them. Germline loops: CDR1 ENHRY, CDR2 SYGVKD. The length of the CDR3 is 15 residues. CDR3 region: CAISKDSGGTDTQYF. CDR3 bases: TGTGCCATCAGCAAGGACTCCGGCGGCACAGATACGCAGTATTTT.

This clonotype was counted only a few times. The chain joins TRBV28 to TRBJ2-1, with 12 positions matching TRBD2. This CDR3 region has 19 residues. Losses at the gene ends were 5 bases for V and 7 bases for J; bases not matched to a gene: 18. Germline lookup yields CDR1 MDHEN and CDR2 SYDVKM. For the CDR3, the DNA is TGTGCCAGCAGTGGGGGTATGGCTAGCGGGAGGGCCTTTTGGAATGAGCAGTTCTTC. It specifies CASSGGMASGRAFWNEQFF.

This clonotype occurred a few times. The V gene is TRBV24-1, the J gene TRBJ1-3; D remains ambiguous. The V end was cut by 6 bases, the J end by 2 bases, with 7 bases between. This CDR3 is 13 amino acids long. Germline values: CDR1 KGHDR, CDR2 SFDVKD. CDR3 region: CATSSSTGNTIYF. Here the CDR3 DNA reads TGTGCCACCAGTTCCTCAACTGGAAACACCATATATTTT.

A few counts support this clonotype. The J gene is TRBJ2-5, the V gene TRBV4-1, with unresolved D. The V gene lost 0 bases and the J gene lost 5 bases, with 10 bases spanning the gap. This CDR3 is 14 amino acids long. CDR1 is MGHRA, CDR2 YSYEKL, per germline. DNA of the CDR3: TGCGCCAGCAGCCAAGATTGGACGCAGGAGACCCAGTACTTC. It encodes CASSQDWTQETQYF.